The TCR beta chain described here comes from a study of control samples from healthy donors and cancer patients. Profiled with immunoSEQ multiplex PCR; TCRdb holds only in-frame clones, not every one. The table records about 86,000 clones, 85% to 90% of them present only once. Of note for this clone: The same CDR3 also results from other DNA sequences found in this sample.

With 1 base removed from V and 11 bases from J, the gap between germline ends came to 11 bases. The CDR3 is made up of 12 amino acids. Sequenced: PBMCs. The source is a woman aged 50 to 60 with colorectal cancer. V is TRBV12-3 or TRBV12-4 and J is TRBJ1-1; maybe TRBD1 (6 bases). In DNA, the CDR3 is TGTGCCAGCAGTTTAGGAGGGGGGCGGGCTTTCTTT. Translated: CASSLGGGRAFF.